This TCR beta chain was recorded in a study of CD8 T cells in ankylosing spondylitis. As the method for making TCR beta libraries, quantitative 5'-RACE with molecular barcodes was used. TCRdb independently ran MiXCR on the 5' RACE reads; one entry per CDR3 protein. The sample contains roughly 700,000 distinct CDR3 sequences, under 20% of which appear only once. To note about this clonotype: The antigen is not known.

The V gene's germline CDR1 is SEHNR and CDR2 FQNEAQ (reference sequence). Trimming took off 2 bases at V and 4 bases at J, with 15 bases between the two ends. The CDR3 is made up of 16 amino acids. Whole-study findings and limits: Clones linked to disease, bearing a CD8+ phenotype, were relatively rare in peripheral blood. It appeared that ankylosing spondylitis blood was characterized by a TCR beta motif of several highly homologous variants. Clones tied to disease were said to be significantly enriched in matched ankylosing spondylitis synovial fluid.

The TCR originated in a male donor with ankylosing spondylitis. The chain has TRBV7-9 and TRBJ1-5, with a tentative D call TRBD1 (5 bases). Sequenced material: blood, either unsorted or a sorted T cell fraction (not recorded which). The CDR3, as DNA: TGTGCCAGCAGCTTATTGGGGCCCAGCGGGAATCAGCCCCAGCATTTT. Its protein is CASSLLGPSGNQPQHF. The variable domain in full, completed from reference TRBV7-9 and TRBJ1-5, reads DTGVSQNPRHKITKRGQNVTFRCDPISEHNRLYWYRQTLGQGPEFLTYFQNEAQLEKSRLLSDRFSAERPKGSFSTLEIQRTEQGDSAMYLCASSLLGPSGNQPQHFGDGTRLSIL.